The sequence of this T cell receptor beta chain was determined in a study of identical twins (dated by TCRdb to the mid-2010s). As for the study more broadly: To test whether fetal clonotypes persist, the study used deep sequencing on TCR alpha and beta repertoires from monozygotic twins, unrelated adults of various ages, and cord blood. To rule out contamination, the twin experiments were replicated at different times with different library preparation protocols. The paper as a whole reports these results and caveats: Because the same donors could not be followed over many years, conclusions were based on cross-sectional statistical analysis. A weaker excess of twin sharing was found in beta out-of-frame sequences because the signal-to-noise ratio was lowered by fewer shared sequences. Abundant cord blood beta clonotypes carried fewer insertions; young adult naive repertoires showed a weaker similar trend, while memory repertoires showed none. Compared with coincidental sharing between unrelated individuals, an excess of low generation-probability sequences was observed among out-of-frame TCR alpha sequences shared between twins. Zero-insertion analyses could be partly confounded by invariant T cells such as MAIT and iNKT, though diverse VJ usage argued against such confounding for most clonotypes. Recombination models systematically underestimated out-of-frame TCR alpha sharing in monozygotic twins but agreed with sharing between unrelated individuals.

For this clonotype: Its antigen is still unknown. The input lacks base qualities; no much larger clone sits a single base away.

For this chain, trimming is 6 bases at the V end and 3 bases at the J end, and the number of junction bases without a gene match is 10. The CDR3 runs 16 residues from the cysteine to the phenylalanine. Of the read, only the CDR3 DNA is kept; its 48 bases are in frame from base 1. The protocol used for the library was 5' RACE. TCRdb shows the sequencer as Illumina HiSeq 2000. Template switching added a universal primer binding site, and the final cDNA carried a unique molecular identifier that allowed TCR cDNA molecules to be counted accurately. Specific primers in the conserved constant-segment region were used to synthesize first-strand cDNA for TCR alpha and beta chains. To control for contamination, each cDNA library was double barcoded with a SMART-Mk sample barcode plus Illumina barcodes. TruSeq adapter sequences, together with Illumina sample barcodes, were added in two successive PCR steps. TCR alpha and beta cDNA libraries were sequenced on the Illumina HiSeq platform with custom primers. Turning to the authors' computational methods: Unique molecular identifiers were extracted from raw reads with MiGEC, and CDR3 positions were determined with MiXCR. Recombination models were inferred per individual with the repgenHMM and IGoR tools using an EM algorithm. The tcR package in R was used for shared clonotype analysis, with sharing normalized by the product of cloneset sizes. To study raw recombination free of thymic and clonal selection effects, out-of-frame nonproductive sequences were analyzed. The public reads were run again by TCRdb, first through fastp at Q25 and then through MiXCR, and only productive beta chains were kept. Each CDR3 protein gets just one entry, which takes the most common genes and DNA from the rows behind it. The V and J calls were not made by the authors but by TCRdb's processing. The sample profile shows about 900,000 distinct CDR3 sequences; 9% to 15% of them were found once. 1.5% to 2% of the sample is held by the ten biggest clonotypes.

Every donor in the study was a healthy Caucasian. Three pairs of female monozygotic twins, all aged roughly 18 to 30 years, made up the twin cohort. Peripheral blood mononuclear cells were used as the source from which RNA for TCR libraries was isolated. This sample also belongs to another study, concerning yellow fever vaccine responses in identical twins. The other study reports the following: According to the authors, in identical twins the way T cells responded to vaccination appeared partly convergent and partly personalized. Focusing on identical twins, the study followed the T cell clones that responded to the vaccine, and did so with precision.

The sequenced material came from PBMCs. The sequence came from a young woman in good health. This chain joins TRBV12-3 or TRBV12-4 to TRBJ2-5, and 10 bases in between align with TRBD1. CDR3 sequence: CASSPDRGRSEETQYF. The DNA reads as follows: TGTGCCAGCAGCCCCGACAGGGGGCGATCCGAAGAGACCCAGTACTTC.